The present T cell receptor beta chain was sequenced within a study of control samples from healthy donors and cancer patients. Method: immunoSEQ multiplex PCR; TCRdb's copy keeps in-frame clones and lacks some. The sample has 120,000 to 150,000 clones, about 90% seen once. This CDR3 is built from 15 residues. The germline gives CDR1 SGHVS, CDR2 FNYEAQ. V was shortened by 6 bases and J by 4 bases, with 13 bases between the two germline ends. The chain uses TRBV7-6 and TRBJ2-6; D is perhaps TRBD1 (6 bases). The sequencing input was blood. This TCR came from a young man in good health. CDR3 region: CASRRTGSGANVLTF. DNA for the CDR3: TGTGCCAGCAGGCGAACAGGGTCCGGGGCCAACGTCCTGACTTTC.